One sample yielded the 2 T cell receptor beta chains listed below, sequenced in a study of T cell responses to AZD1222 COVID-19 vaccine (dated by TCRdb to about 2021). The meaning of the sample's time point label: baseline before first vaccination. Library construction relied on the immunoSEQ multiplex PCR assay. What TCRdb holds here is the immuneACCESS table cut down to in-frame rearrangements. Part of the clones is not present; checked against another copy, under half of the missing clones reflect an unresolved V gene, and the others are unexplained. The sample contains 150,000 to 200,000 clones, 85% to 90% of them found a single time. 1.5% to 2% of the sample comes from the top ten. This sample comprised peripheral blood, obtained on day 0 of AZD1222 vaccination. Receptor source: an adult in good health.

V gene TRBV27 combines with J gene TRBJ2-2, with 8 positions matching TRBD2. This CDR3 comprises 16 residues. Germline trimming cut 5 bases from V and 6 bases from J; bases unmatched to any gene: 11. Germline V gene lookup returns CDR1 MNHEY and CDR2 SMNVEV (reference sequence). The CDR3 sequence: CASSRPPGLVAGELFF. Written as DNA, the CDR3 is TGTGCCAGCAGTCGTCCTCCGGGACTAGTAGCCGGGGAGCTGTTTTTT.

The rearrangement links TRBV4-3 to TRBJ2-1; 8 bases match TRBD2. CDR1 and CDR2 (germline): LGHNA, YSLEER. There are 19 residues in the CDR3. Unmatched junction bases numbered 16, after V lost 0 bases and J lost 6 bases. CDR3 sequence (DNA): TGCGCCAGCAGCCAAGACATCGGACTAGCTTCTACGGGATCCAATGAGCAGTTCTTC. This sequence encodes CASSQDIGLASTGSNEQFF.